This entry features one T cell receptor beta chain sequence. Its specificity is unknown. These data belong to a study of spatial heterogeneity in lung cancer. Overall study results and limits: TCRs found ubiquitously expanded in tumor appeared in blood more at resection than at follow-up.

MiXCR was run by TCRdb on the 5' RACE reads, yielding one entry per CDR3 protein. The table lists roughly 120,000 distinct CDR3 sequences, approximately 12% of them singletons. The CDR3 has 17 residues. Trimming cost V 5 bases and J 2 bases; bases outside gene matches: 8. Sample time point: blood at routine non-recurrence follow-up after resection. Unsorted whole RNA of tumor, nontumor lung or frozen PBMC was sequenced. The clonotype was recovered from a male donor with early-stage non-small cell lung cancer. Sequences were derived from PBMCs, sampled at follow-up. This rearrangement joins TRBV12-3 or TRBV12-4 to TRBJ2-6; TRBD1 aligns across 8 bases. For the CDR3, the DNA is TGTGCCAGCAGTCCCGGACAGGGAAGGGCTGGGGCCAACGTCCTGACTTTC. Its protein is CASSPGQGRAGANVLTF.